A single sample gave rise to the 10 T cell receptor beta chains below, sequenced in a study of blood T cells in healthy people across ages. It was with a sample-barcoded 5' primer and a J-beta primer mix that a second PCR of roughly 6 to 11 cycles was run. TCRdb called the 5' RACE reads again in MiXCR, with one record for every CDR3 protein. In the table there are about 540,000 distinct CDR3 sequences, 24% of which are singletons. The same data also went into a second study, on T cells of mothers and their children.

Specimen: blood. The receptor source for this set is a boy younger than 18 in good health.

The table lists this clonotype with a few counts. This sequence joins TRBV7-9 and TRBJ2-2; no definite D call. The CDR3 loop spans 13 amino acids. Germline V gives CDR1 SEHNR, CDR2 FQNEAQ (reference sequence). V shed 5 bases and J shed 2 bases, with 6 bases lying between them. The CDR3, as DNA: TGTGCCAGCAGCCGATTCAACACCGGGGAGCTGTTTTTT. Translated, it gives CASSRFNTGELFF. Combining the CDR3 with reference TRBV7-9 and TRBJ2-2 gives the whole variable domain DTGVSQNPRHKITKRGQNVTFRCDPISEHNRLYWYRQTLGQGPEFLTYFQNEAQLEKSRLLSDRFSAERPKGSFSTLEIQRTEQGDSAMYLCASSRFNTGELFFGEGSRLTVL.

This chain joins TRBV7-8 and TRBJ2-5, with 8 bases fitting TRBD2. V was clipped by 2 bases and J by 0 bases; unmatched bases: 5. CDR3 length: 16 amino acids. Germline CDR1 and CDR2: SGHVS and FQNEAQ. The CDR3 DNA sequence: TGTGCCAGCAGCTTATATATTAGCGGGAACCAAGAGACCCAGTACTTC. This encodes CASSLYISGNQETQYF.

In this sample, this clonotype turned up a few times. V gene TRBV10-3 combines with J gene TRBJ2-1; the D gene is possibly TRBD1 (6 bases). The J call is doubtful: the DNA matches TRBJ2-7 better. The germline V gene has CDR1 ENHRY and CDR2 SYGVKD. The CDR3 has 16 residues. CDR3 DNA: TGTGCCATCAGTGAAGGCCAGGGGAAGGGATCCTACGAGCAGTACTTC. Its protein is CAISEGQGKGSYEQYF.

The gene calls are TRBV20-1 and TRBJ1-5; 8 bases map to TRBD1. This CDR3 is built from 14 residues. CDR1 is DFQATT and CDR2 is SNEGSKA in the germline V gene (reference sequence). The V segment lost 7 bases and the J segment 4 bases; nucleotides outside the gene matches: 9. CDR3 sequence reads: CSVELTGGNQPQHF. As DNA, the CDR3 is TGCAGTGTCGAATTAACAGGGGGAAATCAGCCCCAGCATTTT.

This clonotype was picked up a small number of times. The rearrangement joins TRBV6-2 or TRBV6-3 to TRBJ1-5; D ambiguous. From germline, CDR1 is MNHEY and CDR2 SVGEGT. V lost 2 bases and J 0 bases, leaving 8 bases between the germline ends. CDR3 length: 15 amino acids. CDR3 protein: CASSYPENSNQPQHF. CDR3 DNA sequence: TGTGCCAGCAGTTACCCCGAAAATAGCAATCAGCCCCAGCATTTT.

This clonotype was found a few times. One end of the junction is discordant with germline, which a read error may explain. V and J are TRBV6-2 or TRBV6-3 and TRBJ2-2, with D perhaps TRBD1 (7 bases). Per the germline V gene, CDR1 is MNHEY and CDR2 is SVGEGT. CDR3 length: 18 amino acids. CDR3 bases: TGTGCCAGCAGTTGGGACAGAGAGGCTACCTTTCCCACCGGGGGGCTGTTTTTT. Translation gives CASSWDREATFPTGGLFF.

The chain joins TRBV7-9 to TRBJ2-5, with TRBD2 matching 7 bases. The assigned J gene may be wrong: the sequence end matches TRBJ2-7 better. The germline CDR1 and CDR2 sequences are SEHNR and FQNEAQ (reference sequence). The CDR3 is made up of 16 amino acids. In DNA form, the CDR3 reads TGTGCCAGCAGCTTAGCGCGACTAGCTGAAACCTACGAGCAGTACTTC. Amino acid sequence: CASSLARLAETYEQYF.

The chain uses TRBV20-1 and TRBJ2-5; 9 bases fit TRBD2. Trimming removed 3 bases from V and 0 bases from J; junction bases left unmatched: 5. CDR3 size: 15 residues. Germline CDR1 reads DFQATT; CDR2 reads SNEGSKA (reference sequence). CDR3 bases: TGCAGTGCTAGGCGGGCGGGGGGGTACCAAGAGACCCAGTACTTC. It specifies CSARRAGGYQETQYF.

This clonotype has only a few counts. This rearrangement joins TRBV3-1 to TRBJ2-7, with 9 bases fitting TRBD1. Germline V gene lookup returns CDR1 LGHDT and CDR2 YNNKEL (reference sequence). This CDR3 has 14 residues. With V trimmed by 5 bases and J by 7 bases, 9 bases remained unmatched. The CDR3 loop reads CASSEIQGAGEQYF. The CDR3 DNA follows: TGTGCCAGCAGCGAGATACAGGGGGCCGGTGAGCAGTACTTC.

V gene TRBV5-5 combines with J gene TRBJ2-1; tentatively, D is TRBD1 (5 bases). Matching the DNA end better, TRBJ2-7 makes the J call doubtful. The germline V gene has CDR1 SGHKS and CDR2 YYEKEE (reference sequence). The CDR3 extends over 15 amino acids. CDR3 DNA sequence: TGTGCCAGCGCCAGTAGACAGCGAGGAAGCTACGAGCAGTACTTC. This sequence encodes CASASRQRGSYEQYF.